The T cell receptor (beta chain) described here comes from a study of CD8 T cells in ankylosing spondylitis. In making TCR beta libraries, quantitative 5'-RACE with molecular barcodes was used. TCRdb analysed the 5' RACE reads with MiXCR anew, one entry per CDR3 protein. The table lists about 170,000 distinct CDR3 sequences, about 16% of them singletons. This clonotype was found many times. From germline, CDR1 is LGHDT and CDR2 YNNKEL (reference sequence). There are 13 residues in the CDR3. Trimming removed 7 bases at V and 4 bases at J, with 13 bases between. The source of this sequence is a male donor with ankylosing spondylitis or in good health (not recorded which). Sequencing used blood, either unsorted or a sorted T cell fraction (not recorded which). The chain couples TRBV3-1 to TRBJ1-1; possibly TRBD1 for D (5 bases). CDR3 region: CASTLGESTEAFF. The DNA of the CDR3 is TGTGCCAGCACCCTAGGGGAATCCACTGAAGCTTTCTTT.